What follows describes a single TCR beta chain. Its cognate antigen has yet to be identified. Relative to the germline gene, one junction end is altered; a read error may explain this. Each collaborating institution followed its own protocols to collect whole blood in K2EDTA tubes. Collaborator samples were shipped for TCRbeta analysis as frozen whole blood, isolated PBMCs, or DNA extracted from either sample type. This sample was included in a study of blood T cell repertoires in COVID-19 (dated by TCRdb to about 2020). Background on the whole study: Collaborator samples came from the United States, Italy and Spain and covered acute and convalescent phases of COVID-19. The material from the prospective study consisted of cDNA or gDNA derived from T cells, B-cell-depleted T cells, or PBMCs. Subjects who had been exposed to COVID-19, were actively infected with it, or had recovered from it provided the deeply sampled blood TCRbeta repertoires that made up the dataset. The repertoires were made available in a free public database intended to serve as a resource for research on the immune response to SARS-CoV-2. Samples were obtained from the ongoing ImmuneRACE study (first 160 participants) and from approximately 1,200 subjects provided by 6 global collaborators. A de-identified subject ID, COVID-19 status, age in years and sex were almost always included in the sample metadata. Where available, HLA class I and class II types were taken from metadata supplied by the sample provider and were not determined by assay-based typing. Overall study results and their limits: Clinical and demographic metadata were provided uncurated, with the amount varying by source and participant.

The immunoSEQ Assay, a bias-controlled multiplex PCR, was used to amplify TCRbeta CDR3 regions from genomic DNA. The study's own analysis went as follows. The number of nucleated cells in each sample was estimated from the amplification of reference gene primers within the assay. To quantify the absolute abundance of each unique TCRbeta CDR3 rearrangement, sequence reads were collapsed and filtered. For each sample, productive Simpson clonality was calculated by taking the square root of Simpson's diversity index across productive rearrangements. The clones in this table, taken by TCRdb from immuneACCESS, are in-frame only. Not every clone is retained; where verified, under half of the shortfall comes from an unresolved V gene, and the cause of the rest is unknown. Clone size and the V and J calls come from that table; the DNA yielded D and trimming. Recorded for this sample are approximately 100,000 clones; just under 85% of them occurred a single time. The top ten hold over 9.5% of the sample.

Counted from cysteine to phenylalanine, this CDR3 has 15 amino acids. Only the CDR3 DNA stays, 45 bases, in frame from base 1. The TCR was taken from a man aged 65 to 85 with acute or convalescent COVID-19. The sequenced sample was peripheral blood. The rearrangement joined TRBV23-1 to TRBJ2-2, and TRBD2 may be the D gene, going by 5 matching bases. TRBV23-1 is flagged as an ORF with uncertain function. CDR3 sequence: CASSRGQIKHRGAVF. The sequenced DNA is TGCGCCAGCAGTCGAGGTCAGATCAAACACCGGGGAGCTGTTTTT.